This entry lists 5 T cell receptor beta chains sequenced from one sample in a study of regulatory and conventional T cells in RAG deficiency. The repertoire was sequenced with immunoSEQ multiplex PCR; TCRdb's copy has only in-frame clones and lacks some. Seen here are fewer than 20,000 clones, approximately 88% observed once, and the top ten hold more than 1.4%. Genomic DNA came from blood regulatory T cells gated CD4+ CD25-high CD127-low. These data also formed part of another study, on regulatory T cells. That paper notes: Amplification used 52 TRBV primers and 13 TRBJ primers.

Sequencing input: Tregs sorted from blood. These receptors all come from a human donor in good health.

CDR3 sequence: CASSRDRVNTEAFF. In DNA form, the CDR3 reads TGTGCCAGCTCACGGGACAGAGTGAACACTGAAGCTTTCTTT. The gene calls are TRBV18 and TRBJ1-1; 7 bases are a match to TRBD1. V shed 4 bases and J 0 bases; nucleotides not matched to a gene: 2. CDR3 length: 14 amino acids. Per germline, CDR1 KGHSH and CDR2 LQKENI.

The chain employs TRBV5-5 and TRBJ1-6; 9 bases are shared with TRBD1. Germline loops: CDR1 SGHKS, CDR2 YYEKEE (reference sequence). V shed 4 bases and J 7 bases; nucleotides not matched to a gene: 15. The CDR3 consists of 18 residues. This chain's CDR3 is CASSPRDRVGVGNSPLHF. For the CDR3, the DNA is TGTGCCAGCAGCCCCCGGGACAGGGTAGGGGTTGGCAATTCACCCCTCCACTTT.

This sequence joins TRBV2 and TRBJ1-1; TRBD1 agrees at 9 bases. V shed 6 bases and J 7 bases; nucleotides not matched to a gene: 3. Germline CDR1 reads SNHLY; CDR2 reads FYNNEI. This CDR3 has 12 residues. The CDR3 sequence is CASSGQGFEAFF. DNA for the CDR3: TGTGCCAGCAGCGGACAGGGGTTTGAAGCTTTCTTT.

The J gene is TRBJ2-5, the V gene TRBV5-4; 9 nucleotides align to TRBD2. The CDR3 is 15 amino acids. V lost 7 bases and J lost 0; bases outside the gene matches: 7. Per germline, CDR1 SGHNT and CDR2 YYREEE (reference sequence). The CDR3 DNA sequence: TGTGCCAGCTGGGTAAAGCGGGAGGACCAAGAGACCCAGTACTTC. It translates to CASWVKREDQETQYF.

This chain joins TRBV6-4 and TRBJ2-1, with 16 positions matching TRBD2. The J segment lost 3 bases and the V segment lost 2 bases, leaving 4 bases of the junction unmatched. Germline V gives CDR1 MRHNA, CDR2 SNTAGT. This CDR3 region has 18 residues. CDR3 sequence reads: CASSDPGTSGRDYNEQFF. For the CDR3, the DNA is TGTGCCAGCAGTGACCCCGGGACTAGCGGGAGGGACTACAATGAGCAGTTCTTC.